What follows are 4 T cell receptor beta chains derived from one specimen sequenced in a study of CD8+CD57+ T cells in acquired aplastic anemia. Template material for TCR beta VDJ and CDR3 profiling consisted of genomic DNA. TCRdb used MiXCR to reprocess the reads, holding one entry per CDR3 protein. This table has 200,000 to 250,000 distinct CDR3 sequences, about 62% appearing once. Patients chosen for sequencing had shown CD8+CD57+ cell expansion by flow cytometry. Material for sequencing was sorted CD4+, CD8+, or CD8+CD57+ T cells (not recorded which) from PBMCs. These receptors were collected from a human donor with aplastic anemia.

This chain links TRBV11-3 with TRBJ2-1, with 7 bases matching TRBD2. Trimming removed 1 base from V and 7 bases from J; junction bases left unmatched: 7. The germline V gene encodes CDR1 SGHNT and CDR2 YENEEA. The CDR3 has 15 residues. CDR3 DNA: TGTGCCAGCAGCTTAGCGGGGGGTTTCTTGAATGAGCAGTTCTTC. Its protein product is CASSLAGGFLNEQFF. Supplemented by reference TRBV11-3 and TRBJ2-1, the full variable domain reads EAGVVQSPRYKIIEKKQPVAFWCNPISGHNTLYWYLQNLGQGPELLIRYENEEAVDDSQLPKDRFSAERLKGVDSTLKIQPAELGDSAVYLCASSLAGGFLNEQFFGPGTRLTVL.

This sequence joins TRBV7-2 and TRBJ1-2; TRBD1 matches 7 bases. Germline V lookup: CDR1 SGHTA, CDR2 FQGNSA. The junction had 9 bases not matched to a gene; V was cut back by 6 bases and J by 5 bases. This CDR3 contains 14 residues. CDR3 loop: CASSSYRDRYGYTF. The CDR3 DNA sequence: TGTGCCAGCAGTTCATACCGGGACAGATATGGCTACACCTTC. The whole variable domain, remainder taken from reference TRBV7-2 and TRBJ1-2, is GAGVSQSPSNKVTEKGKDVELRCDPISGHTALYWYRQSLGQGLEFLIYFQGNSAPDKSGLPSDRFSAERTGGSVSTLTIQRTQQEDSAVYLCASSSYRDRYGYTFGSGTRLTVV.

The chain combines TRBV20-1 with TRBJ2-1, with 10 nucleotides matching TRBD2. V lost 5 bases to trimming and J lost 7 bases; unmatched junction nucleotides: 14. In germline, CDR1 is DFQATT, CDR2 SNEGSKA (reference sequence). The CDR3 contains 16 residues. CDR3 in DNA: TGCAGTGCTGCCATCGAGCGGGGGGGCCGAGGGAATGAGCAGTTCTTC. It yields the protein CSAAIERGGRGNEQFF.

The chain recombines TRBV4-1 with TRBJ2-7; 7 positions match TRBD2. V lost 8 bases to trimming and J lost 7 bases; unmatched junction nucleotides: 8. Germline CDR1 MGHRA, CDR2 YSYEKL. The length of the CDR3 is 12 residues. The CDR3 reads CASQRDLGEQYF. The CDR3 DNA sequence: TGCGCCAGCCAGCGGGACCTCGGGGAGCAGTACTTC.